One sample yielded the 10 T cell receptor beta chains listed below, sequenced in a study of graft-versus-host responses after intestinal transplantation. Their recognized antigens are unknown. The method was immunoSEQ multiplex PCR; TCRdb's version includes in-frame clones alone and lacks a portion of them. This repertoire shows about 71,000 clones, 90% found once; its top ten account for about 1.3%. The sample was unstimulated CD8+ T cells sorted from spleen or lymph node cells, taken before intestinal transplant. These receptors were collected from a human donor who received an intestinal transplant.

The chain carries TRBV9 and TRBJ1-1; D uncertain. Trimming took off 0 bases at V and 0 bases at J, with 6 bases between the two ends. The CDR3 is 14 amino acids. Germline V CDR1 and CDR2: SGDLS, YYNGEE. CDR3 in DNA: TGTGCCAGCAGCGTAGAGGGAGTGAACACTGAAGCTTTCTTT. This encodes CASSVEGVNTEAFF.

The chain recombines TRBV5-4 with TRBJ2-1, with 9 bases aligning to TRBD1. The CDR3 consists of 14 residues. Germline values: CDR1 SGHNT, CDR2 YYREEE (reference sequence). The J segment lost 6 bases and the V segment lost 6 bases, leaving 7 bases of the junction unmatched. This CDR3 is CASTTRDRVNEQFF. The CDR3 nucleotides are TGTGCCAGCACGACCCGGGACAGGGTCAATGAGCAGTTCTTC.

This rearrangement joins TRBV9 to TRBJ2-3; possibly TRBD2 for D (6 bases). The V gene's germline CDR1 is SGDLS and CDR2 YYNGEE. This CDR3 has 16 residues. Trimming took 3 bases from V and 2 from J, leaving 16 bases between them. The CDR3 DNA reads as TGTGCCAGCAGCGGCCCTGGGCGGGGCTACACAGATACGCAGTATTTT. It is translated as CASSGPGRGYTDTQYF.

The V and J genes are TRBV27 and TRBJ2-2, with D perhaps TRBD1 (5 bases). Trimming shortened V by 5 bases and J by 6 bases, and 10 bases separated the two germline ends. The length of the CDR3 is 13 residues. The V gene's germline CDR1 is MNHEY and CDR2 SMNVEV (reference sequence). The CDR3 region has the DNA TGTGCCAGCAGTCCTCAGGGTTCCGGGGAGCTGTTTTTT. Protein sequence: CASSPQGSGELFF.

The chain recombines TRBV4-1 with TRBJ2-2, with 9 bases identical to TRBD2. The V segment lost 1 base and the J segment 4 bases; nucleotides outside the gene matches: 4. Per germline, CDR1 MGHRA and CDR2 YSYEKL. This CDR3 comprises 16 residues. Here the CDR3 reads CASSQVTSGRTGELFF. The CDR3, as DNA: TGCGCCAGCAGCCAAGTGACTAGCGGCCGCACCGGGGAGCTGTTTTTT.

The chain has TRBV9 and TRBJ1-5; D is possibly TRBD1 (5 bases). CDR1 is SGDLS and CDR2 is YYNGEE in the germline V gene. This CDR3 is built from 14 residues. V lost 4 bases and J 1 base, leaving 9 bases between the germline ends. CDR3 coding DNA: TGTGCCAGCAGCTCGTCAGGGAGCAATCAGCCCCAGCATTTT. Its protein product is CASSSSGSNQPQHF. The variable domain in full, with the rest retrieved from reference TRBV9 and TRBJ1-5, is DSGVTQTPKHLITATGQRVTLRCSPRSGDLSVYWYQQSLDQGLQFLIQYYNGEERAKGNILERFSAQQFPDLHSELNLSSLELGDSALYFCASSSSGSNQPQHFGDGTRLSIL.

The chain combines TRBV6-5 with TRBJ2-7; TRBD1 aligns across 10 bases. V was pared by 11 bases and J by 2 bases, with 6 bases of the junction left unmatched. Germline V gives CDR1 MNHEY, CDR2 SVGAGI. The CDR3 has 13 residues. The CDR3, as DNA: TGTGCCGGCTCCGGGACAGGGGCCTACGAGCAGTACTTC. This encodes CAGSGTGAYEQYF.

This chain connects TRBV6-7 to TRBJ2-5; a possible D gene is TRBD1 (6 bases). TRBV6-7 is given ORF status, its function remaining uncertain. Trimming stripped 6 bases from V and 5 bases from J, with 16 bases between. This CDR3 has 14 residues. As DNA, the CDR3 is TGTGCCAGCAGCCCTCCCAGGGGAGTGGAGACCCAGTACTTC. Residues: CASSPPRGVETQYF.

The chain carries TRBV5-6 and TRBJ1-3; D not certain. The CDR3 loop spans 15 amino acids. CDR1 and CDR2 (germline): SGHDT, YYEEEE. The V and J ends lost 2 bases and 0 bases respectively, with 9 bases between them. For the CDR3, the DNA is TGTGCCAGCAGCTTCGGTGCCGGCTCTGGAAACACCATATATTTT. Its protein is CASSFGAGSGNTIYF.

The J gene is TRBJ2-2, the V gene TRBV10-1, with D possibly matching TRBD2 (5 bases). The CDR3 extends over 15 amino acids. V was clipped by 3 bases and J by 0 bases, with 8 bases between them. Germline V lookup: CDR1 WNHNN, CDR2 SYGVQD (reference sequence). The CDR3: CASSDPGTNTGELFF. Written as DNA, the CDR3 is TGCGCCAGCAGTGACCCCGGGACGAACACCGGGGAGCTGTTTTTT.